One and the same sample provided the 11 T cell receptor beta chains below, sequenced in a study of blood T cell repertoires in COVID-19. Sequenced by immunoSEQ multiplex PCR; TCRdb stores in-frame clones only, minus some. This sample has approximately 94,000 clones, with around 84% found just once. The sequenced sample consisted of peripheral blood. The receptors stem from a man aged 55 to 70 with acute or convalescent COVID-19.

As DNA, the CDR3 is TGTGCCAGCAGTTCGGGGGAGCGTAGCAATCAGCCCCAGCATTTT. It codes for CASSSGERSNQPQHF. The V call is TRBV28, the J call TRBJ1-5; D perhaps matches TRBD1 (5 bases). Germline CDR1 MDHEN, CDR2 SYDVKM. V shed 4 bases and J shed 0 bases, with 10 bases lying between them. This CDR3 has 15 amino acids.

The chain combines TRBV7-6 with TRBJ2-4, with TRBD2 matching over 13 bases. Germline assignment: CDR1 SGHVS and CDR2 FNYEAQ. CDR3 length: 20 amino acids. The trim removed 1 base at V and 0 bases at J, leaving 9 bases unmatched. CDR3 sequence: CASSLEVGLAGEPAKNIQYF. In nucleotides, the CDR3 is TGTGCCAGCAGCTTAGAGGTTGGACTAGCGGGGGAGCCAGCCAAAAACATTCAGTACTTC.

This rearrangement joins TRBV24-1 to TRBJ1-4; D is possibly TRBD1 (5 bases). CDR1 is KGHDR, CDR2 SFDVKD, per germline. CDR3 length: 15 amino acids. Trimming pared 3 bases from V and 8 bases from J, leaving 15 bases between. The CDR3 DNA follows: TGTGCCACCAGTGATGGGACCGGGAGATCGGAAAAACTGTTTTTT. Its protein is CATSDGTGRSEKLFF.

The chain has TRBV11-2 and TRBJ2-1; 10 bases line up with TRBD2. The V segment lost 4 bases and the J segment 5 bases; nucleotides outside the gene matches: 11. In germline, CDR1 is SGHAT, CDR2 FQNNGV. This CDR3 has 17 amino acids. CDR3 sequence (DNA): TGTGCCAGCAGCTCATCTCAGCTAGCGGGGGCGGACAATGAGCAGTTCTTC. Its translation: CASSSSQLAGADNEQFF.

V gene TRBV2 combines with J gene TRBJ1-4; perhaps TRBD1 as D (6 bases). The CDR3 has 18 amino acids. Germline CDR1 is SNHLY and CDR2 is FYNNEI. V was shortened by 4 bases and J by 2 bases, with 20 bases between the two germline ends. As DNA, the CDR3 is TGTGCCAGCAGTGTGGCGATGACAGGAGAATTTACTAATGAAAAACTGTTTTTT. This gives the protein CASSVAMTGEFTNEKLFF.

This clone was recorded once. V gene TRBV6-6 combines with J gene TRBJ1-5; D is undetermined. The CDR3 has 15 residues. Germline V lookup: CDR1 MNHNY, CDR2 SVGAGI (reference sequence). Trimming removed 0 bases from V and 1 base from J, with 7 bases in between. CDR3 protein: CASSYSRPSNQPQHF. The CDR3 DNA follows: TGTGCCAGCAGTTACTCGAGGCCCAGCAATCAGCCCCAGCATTTT.

The gene calls are TRBV4-2 and TRBJ2-3, with 8 nucleotides matching TRBD1. Germline CDR1 and CDR2: LGHNA and YNFKEQ. The J segment lost 4 bases and the V segment lost 1 base, leaving 10 bases of the junction unmatched. This CDR3 has 17 amino acids. In DNA form, the CDR3 reads TGTGCCAGCAGCCAAGGCCCCCAGTCAGGGGGCCCAGATACGCAGTATTTT. As protein: CASSQGPQSGGPDTQYF.

The chain combines TRBV5-1 with TRBJ1-2; 9 bases map to TRBD1. CDR3 length: 16 amino acids. CDR1 and CDR2 (germline): SGHRS, YFSETQ. J was trimmed by 0 bases and V by 0 bases; bases with no gene match: 3. The CDR3 protein is CASSLAGTGPNYGYTF. CDR3 sequence (DNA): TGCGCCAGCAGCTTGGCCGGGACAGGGCCTAACTATGGCTACACCTTC.

This chain links TRBV15 with TRBJ1-2; a possible D gene is TRBD1 (5 bases). V was trimmed by 5 bases and J by 8 bases, leaving 15 bases between them. Germline assignment: CDR1 LNHNV and CDR2 YYDKDF (reference sequence). The CDR3 consists of 13 residues. The CDR3 protein is CATSYGRGEGYTF. The CDR3 DNA sequence: TGTGCCACCAGCTACGGGAGGGGAGAGGGCTACACCTTC.

This rearrangement joins TRBV21-1 to TRBJ2-7; the table's TRBD1 call for D was not verified on the DNA. TRBV21-1 is described as a pseudogene. This CDR3 region has 14 residues. The CDR3 protein is CASSTRPDSYEQYF. CDR3 bases: TGTGCCAGCAGCACTCGTCCTGACAGCTACGAGCAGTACTTC.

The chain combines TRBV30 with TRBJ2-3, with 7 bases that match TRBD1. This CDR3 is 14 amino acids long. The J segment lost 1 base and the V segment lost 7 bases, leaving 8 bases of the junction unmatched. Germline V lookup: CDR1 GTSNPN, CDR2 SVGIG (reference sequence). The CDR3 sequence is CAYGRGLGTDTQYF. The CDR3 nucleotides are TGTGCCTACGGCAGGGGGTTGGGCACAGATACGCAGTATTTT.